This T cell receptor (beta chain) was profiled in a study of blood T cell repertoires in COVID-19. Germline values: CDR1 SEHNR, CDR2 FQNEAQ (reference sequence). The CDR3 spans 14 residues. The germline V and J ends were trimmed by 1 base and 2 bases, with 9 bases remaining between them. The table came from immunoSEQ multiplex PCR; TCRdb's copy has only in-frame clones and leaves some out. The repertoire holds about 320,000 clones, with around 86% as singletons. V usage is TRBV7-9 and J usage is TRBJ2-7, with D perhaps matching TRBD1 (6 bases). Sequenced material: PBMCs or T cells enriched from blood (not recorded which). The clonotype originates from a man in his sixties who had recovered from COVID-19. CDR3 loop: CASSLGGLTYEQYF. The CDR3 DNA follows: TGTGCCAGCAGCTTAGGGGGGCTGACCTACGAGCAGTACTTC.